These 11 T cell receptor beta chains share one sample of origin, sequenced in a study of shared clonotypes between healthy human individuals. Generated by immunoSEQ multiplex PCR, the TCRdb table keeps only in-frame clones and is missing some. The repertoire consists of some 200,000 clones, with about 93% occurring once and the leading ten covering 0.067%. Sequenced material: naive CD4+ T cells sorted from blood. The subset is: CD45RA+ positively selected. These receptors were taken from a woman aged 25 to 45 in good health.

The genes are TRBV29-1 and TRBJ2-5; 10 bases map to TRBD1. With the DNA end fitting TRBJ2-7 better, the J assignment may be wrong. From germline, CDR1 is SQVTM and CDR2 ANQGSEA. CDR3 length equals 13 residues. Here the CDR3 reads CSAGQGNPAEQYF. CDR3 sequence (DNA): TGCAGCGCGGGACAGGGGAATCCTGCCGAGCAGTACTTC.

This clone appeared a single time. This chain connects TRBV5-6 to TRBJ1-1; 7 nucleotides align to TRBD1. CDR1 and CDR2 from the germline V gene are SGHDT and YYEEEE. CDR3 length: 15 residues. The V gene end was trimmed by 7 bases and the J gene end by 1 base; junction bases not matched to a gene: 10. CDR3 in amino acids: CASGETGNKNTEAFF. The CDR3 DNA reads TGTGCCAGCGGGGAGACAGGGAACAAGAACACTGAAGCTTTCTTT.

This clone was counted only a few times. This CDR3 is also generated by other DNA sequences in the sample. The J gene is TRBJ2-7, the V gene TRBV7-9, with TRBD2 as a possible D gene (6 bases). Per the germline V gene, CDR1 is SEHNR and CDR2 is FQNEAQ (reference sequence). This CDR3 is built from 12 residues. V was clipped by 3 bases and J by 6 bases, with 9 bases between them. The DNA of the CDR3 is TGTGCCAGCAGCTTGACTAGTGGCGAGCAGTACTTC. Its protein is CASSLTSGEQYF.

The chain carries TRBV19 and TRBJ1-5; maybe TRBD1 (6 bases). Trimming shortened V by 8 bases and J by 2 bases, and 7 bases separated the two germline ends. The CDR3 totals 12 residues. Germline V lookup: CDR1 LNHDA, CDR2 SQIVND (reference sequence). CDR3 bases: TGTGCCAGTCGACAGGGCAATCAGCCCCAGCATTTT. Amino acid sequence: CASRQGNQPQHF. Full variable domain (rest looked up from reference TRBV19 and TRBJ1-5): DGGITQSPKYLFRKEGQNVTLSCEQNLNHDAMYWYRQDPGQGLRLIYYSQIVNDFQKGDIAEGYSVSREKKESFPLTVTSAQKNPTAFYLCASRQGNQPQHFGDGTRLSIL.

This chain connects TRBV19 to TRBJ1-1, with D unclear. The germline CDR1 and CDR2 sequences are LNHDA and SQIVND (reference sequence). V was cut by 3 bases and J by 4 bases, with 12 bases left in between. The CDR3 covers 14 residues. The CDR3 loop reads CASSIERGSTEAFF. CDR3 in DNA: TGTGCCAGTAGTATTGAAAGAGGGTCCACTGAAGCTTTCTTT.

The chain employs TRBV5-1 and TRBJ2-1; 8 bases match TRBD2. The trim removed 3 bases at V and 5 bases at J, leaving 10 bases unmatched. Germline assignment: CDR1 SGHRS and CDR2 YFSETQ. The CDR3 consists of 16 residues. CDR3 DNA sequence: TGCGCCAGCAGCTCCGCCGGAGGGGGACTAGACAATGAGCAGTTCTTC. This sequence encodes CASSSAGGGLDNEQFF.

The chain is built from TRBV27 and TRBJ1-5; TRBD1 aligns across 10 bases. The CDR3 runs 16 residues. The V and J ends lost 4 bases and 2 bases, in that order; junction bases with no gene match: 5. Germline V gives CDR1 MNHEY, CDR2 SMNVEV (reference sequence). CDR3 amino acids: CASSSTGGRGNQPQHF. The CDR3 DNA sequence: TGTGCCAGCAGTTCGACAGGGGGCAGGGGCAATCAGCCCCAGCATTTT.

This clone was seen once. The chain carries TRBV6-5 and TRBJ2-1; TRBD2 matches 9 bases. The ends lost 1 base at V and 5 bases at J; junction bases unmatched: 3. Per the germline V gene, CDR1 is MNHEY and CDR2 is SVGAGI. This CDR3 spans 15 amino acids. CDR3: CASSYWVAGDNEQFF. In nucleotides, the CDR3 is TGTGCCAGCAGTTACTGGGTAGCGGGGGACAATGAGCAGTTCTTC.

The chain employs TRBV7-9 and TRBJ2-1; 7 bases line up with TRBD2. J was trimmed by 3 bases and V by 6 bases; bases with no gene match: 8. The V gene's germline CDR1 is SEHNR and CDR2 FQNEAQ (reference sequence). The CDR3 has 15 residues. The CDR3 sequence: CASRPLGEGYNEQFF. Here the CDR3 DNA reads TGTGCCAGCAGACCGTTGGGGGAGGGCTACAATGAGCAGTTCTTC.

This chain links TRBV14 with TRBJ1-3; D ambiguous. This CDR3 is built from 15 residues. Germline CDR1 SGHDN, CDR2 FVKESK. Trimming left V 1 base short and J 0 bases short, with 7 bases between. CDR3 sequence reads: CASSQVRSSGNTIYF. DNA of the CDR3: TGTGCCAGCAGCCAAGTCCGGAGCTCTGGAAACACCATATATTTT.

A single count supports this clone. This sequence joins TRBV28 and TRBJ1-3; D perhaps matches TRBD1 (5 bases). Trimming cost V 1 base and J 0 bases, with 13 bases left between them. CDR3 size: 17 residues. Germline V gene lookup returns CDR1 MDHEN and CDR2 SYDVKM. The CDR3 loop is CASSLSGGKTSGNTIYF. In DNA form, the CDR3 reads TGTGCCAGCAGTTTATCGGGGGGGAAAACCTCTGGAAACACCATATATTTT.